The T cell receptor (beta chain) under discussion was sequenced for a study of blood T cell repertoires in COVID-19. In germline, CDR1 is GTSNPN, CDR2 SVGIG (reference sequence). The V end lost 0 bases, the J end lost 8 bases, and 10 bases lay between the germline ends. The CDR3 totals 13 residues. Only in-frame clones appear in the TCRdb table, and some are missing; sequencing was by immunoSEQ multiplex PCR. The table has some 460,000 clones, around 87% seen once. The receptor's source is a woman aged 18-29 years who had recovered from COVID-19. Sample: PBMCs or T cells enriched from blood (not recorded which). The V call is TRBV30, the J call TRBJ1-4; D is undetermined. The CDR3 DNA sequence: TGTGCCTGGAGTGTACTATCTGGGGAAAAACTGTTTTTT. It codes for CAWSVLSGEKLFF.